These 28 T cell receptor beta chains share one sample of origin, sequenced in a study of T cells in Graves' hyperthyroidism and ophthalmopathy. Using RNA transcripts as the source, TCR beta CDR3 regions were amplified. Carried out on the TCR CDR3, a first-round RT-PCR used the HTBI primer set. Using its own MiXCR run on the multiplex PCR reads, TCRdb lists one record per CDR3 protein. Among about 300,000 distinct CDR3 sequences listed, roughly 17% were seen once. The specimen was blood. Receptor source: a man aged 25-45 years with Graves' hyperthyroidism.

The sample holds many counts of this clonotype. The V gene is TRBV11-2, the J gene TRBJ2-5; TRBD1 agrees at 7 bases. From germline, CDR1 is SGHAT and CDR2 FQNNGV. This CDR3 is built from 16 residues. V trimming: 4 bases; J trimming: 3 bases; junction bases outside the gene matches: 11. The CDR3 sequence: CASSSPRRGGEETQYF. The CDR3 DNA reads TGTGCCAGCAGCTCCCCCCGCCGAGGGGGCGAAGAGACCCAGTACTTC. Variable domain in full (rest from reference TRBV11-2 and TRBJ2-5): EAGVAQSPRYKIIEKRQSVAFWCNPISGHATLYWYQQILGQGPKLLIQFQNNGVVDDSQLPKDRFSAERLKGVDSTLKIQPAKLEDSAVYLCASSSPRRGGEETQYFGPGTRLLVL.

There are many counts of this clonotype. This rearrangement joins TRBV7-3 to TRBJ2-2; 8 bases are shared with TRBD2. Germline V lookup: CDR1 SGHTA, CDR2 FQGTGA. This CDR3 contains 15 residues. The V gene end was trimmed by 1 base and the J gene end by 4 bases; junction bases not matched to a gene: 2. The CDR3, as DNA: TGTGCCAGCAGCTTAAACCGGGGGGGCACCGGGGAGCTGTTTTTT. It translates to CASSLNRGGTGELFF.

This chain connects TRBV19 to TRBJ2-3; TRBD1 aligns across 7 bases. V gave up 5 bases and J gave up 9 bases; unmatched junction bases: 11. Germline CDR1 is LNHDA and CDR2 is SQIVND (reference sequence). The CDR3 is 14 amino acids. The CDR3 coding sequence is TGTGCCAGTAGTTGGGCGACAGGGATCAAGACGCAGTATTTT. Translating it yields CASSWATGIKTQYF.

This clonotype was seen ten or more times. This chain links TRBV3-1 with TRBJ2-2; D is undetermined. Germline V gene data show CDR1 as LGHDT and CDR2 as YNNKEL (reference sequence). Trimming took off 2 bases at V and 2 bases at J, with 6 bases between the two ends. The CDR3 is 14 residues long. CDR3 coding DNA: TGTGCCAGCAGCCAACAGGTTAACACCGGGGAGCTGTTTTTT. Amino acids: CASSQQVNTGELFF.

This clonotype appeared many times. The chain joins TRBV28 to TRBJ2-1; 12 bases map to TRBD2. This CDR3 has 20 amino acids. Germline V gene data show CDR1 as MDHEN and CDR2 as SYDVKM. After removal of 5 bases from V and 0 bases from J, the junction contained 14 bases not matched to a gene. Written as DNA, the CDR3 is TGTGCCAGCAGTCGCCCCCCGGGACTAGCGGGTAGGAGCTCCTACAATGAGCAGTTCTTC. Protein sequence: CASSRPPGLAGRSSYNEQFF.

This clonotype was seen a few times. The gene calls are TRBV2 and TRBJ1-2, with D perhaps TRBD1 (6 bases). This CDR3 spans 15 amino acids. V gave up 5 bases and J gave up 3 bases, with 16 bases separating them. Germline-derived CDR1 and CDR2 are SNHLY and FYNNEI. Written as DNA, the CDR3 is TGTGCCAGCAGTCGACTCGGACAGTCTCACTATGGCTACACCTTC. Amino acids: CASSRLGQSHYGYTF.

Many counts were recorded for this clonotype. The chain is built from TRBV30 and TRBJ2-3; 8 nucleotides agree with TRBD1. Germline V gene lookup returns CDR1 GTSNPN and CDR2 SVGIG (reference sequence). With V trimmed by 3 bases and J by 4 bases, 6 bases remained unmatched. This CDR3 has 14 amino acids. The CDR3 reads CAWRWQGAADTQYF. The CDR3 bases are TGTGCCTGGAGGTGGCAGGGGGCAGCAGATACGCAGTATTTT. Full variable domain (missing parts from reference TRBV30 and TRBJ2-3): SQTIHQWPATLVQPVGSPLSLECTVEGTSNPNLYWYRQAAGRGLQLLFYSVGIGQISSEVPQNLSASRPQDRQFILSSKKLLLSDSGFYLCAWRWQGAADTQYFGPGTRLTVL.

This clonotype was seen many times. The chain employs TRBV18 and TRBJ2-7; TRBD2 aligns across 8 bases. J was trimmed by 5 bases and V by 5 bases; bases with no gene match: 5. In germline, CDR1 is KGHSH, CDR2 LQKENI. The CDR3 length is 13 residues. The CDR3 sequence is CASSTTGGHEQYF. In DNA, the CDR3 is TGTGCCAGCTCAACCACGGGGGGGCACGAGCAGTACTTC.

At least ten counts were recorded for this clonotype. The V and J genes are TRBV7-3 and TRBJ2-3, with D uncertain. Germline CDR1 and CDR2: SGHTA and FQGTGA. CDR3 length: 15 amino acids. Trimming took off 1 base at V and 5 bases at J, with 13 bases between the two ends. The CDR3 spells CASSLNAGSKDTQYF. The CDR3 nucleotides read TGTGCCAGCAGCTTAAACGCAGGATCAAAAGATACGCAGTATTTT.

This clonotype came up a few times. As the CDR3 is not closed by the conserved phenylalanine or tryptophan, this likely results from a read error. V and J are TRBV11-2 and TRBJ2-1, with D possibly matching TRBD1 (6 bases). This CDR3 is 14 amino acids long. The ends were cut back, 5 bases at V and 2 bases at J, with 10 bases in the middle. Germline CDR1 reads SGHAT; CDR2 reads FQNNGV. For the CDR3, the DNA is TGTGCCAGCAGCCCAGGACAGACCTACAATGAGCAGTTCCTC. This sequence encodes CASSPGQTYNEQFL.

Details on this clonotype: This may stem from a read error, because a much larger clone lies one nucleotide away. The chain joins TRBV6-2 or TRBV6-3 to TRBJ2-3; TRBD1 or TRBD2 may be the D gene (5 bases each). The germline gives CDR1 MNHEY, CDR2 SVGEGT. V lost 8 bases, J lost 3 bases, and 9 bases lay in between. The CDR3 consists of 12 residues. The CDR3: CASRGTTDTQYF. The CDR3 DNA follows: TGTGCCAGCCGGGGCACGACAGATACGCAGTATTTT.

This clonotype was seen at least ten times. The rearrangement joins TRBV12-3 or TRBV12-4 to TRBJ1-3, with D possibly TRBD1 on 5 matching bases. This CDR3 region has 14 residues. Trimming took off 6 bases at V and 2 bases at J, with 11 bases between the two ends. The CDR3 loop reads CASRTDSPGNTIYF. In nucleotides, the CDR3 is TGTGCCAGCAGAACTGACAGCCCTGGAAACACCATATATTTT.

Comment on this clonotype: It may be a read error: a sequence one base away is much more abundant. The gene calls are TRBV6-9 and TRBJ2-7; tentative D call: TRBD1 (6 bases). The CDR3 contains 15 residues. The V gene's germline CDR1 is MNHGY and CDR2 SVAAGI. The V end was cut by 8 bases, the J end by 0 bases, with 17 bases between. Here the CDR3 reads CASGSGTRTSYEQYF. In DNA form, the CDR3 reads TGTGCCAGCGGTTCGGGGACACGGACCTCCTACGAGCAGTACTTC.

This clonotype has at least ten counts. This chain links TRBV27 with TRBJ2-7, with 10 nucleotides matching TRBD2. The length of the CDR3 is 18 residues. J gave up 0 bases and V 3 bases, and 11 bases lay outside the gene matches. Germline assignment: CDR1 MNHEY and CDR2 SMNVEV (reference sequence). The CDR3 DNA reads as TGTGCCAGCAGTTTCTTGGGCCTAGCGGGAGATACCTCCTACGAGCAGTACTTC. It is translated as CASSFLGLAGDTSYEQYF.

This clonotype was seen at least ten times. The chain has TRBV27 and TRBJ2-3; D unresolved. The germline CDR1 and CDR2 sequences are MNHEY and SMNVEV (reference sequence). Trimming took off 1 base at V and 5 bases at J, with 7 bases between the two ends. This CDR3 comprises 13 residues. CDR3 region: CASSLYPGDTQYF. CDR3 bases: TGTGCCAGCAGTTTATATCCGGGAGATACGCAGTATTTT.

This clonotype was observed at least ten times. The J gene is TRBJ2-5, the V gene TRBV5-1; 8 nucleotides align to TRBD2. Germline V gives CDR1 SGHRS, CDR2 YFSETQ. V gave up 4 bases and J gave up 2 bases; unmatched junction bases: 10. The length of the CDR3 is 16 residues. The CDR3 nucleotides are TGCGCCAGCAGCCTAAGACTAGCGCATTTTCAAGAGACCCAGTACTTC. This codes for CASSLRLAHFQETQYF.

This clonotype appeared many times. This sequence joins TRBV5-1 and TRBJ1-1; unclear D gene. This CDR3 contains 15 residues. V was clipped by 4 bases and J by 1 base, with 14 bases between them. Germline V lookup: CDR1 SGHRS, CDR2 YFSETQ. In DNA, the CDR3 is TGCGCCAGCAGCATCGCTGGGTTAGGGAACACTGAAGCTTTCTTT. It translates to CASSIAGLGNTEAFF. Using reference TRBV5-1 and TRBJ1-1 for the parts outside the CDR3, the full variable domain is KAGVTQTPRYLIKTRGQQVTLSCSPISGHRSVSWYQQTPGQGLQFLFEYFSETQRNKGNFPGRFSGRQFSNSRSEMNVSTLELGDSALYLCASSIAGLGNTEAFFGQGTRLTVV.

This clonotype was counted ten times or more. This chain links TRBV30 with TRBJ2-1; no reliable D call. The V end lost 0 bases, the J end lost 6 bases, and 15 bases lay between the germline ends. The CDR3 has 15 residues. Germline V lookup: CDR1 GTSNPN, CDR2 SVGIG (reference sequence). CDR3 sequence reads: CAWSVRVLLVNEQFF. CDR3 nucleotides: TGTGCCTGGAGTGTACGGGTTTTGCTTGTCAATGAGCAGTTCTTC.

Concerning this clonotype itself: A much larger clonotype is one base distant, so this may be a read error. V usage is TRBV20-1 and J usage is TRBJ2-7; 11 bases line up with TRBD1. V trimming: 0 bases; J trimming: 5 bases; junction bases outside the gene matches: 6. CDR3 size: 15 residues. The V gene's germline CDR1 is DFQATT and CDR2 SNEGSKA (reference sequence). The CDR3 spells CSARDFRTGGHEQYF. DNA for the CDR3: TGCAGTGCTAGAGATTTCCGGACAGGGGGCCACGAGCAGTACTTC.

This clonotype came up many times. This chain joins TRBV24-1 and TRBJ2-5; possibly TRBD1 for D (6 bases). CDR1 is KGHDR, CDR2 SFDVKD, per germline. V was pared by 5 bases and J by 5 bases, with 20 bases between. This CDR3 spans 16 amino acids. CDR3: CATSAGTGKEYETQYF. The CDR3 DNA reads TGTGCCACCAGTGCCGGAACAGGGAAAGAATACGAGACCCAGTACTTC.

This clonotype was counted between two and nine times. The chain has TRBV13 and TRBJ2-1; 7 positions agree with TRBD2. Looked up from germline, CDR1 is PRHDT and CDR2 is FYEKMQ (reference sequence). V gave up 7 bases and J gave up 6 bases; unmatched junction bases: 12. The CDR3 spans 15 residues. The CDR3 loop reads CASNTRRESTNEQFF. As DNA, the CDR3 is TGTGCCAGCAACACTAGGCGGGAGAGTACCAATGAGCAGTTCTTC. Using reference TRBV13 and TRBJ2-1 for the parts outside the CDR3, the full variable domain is AAGVIQSPRHLIKEKRETATLKCYPIPRHDTVYWYQQGPGQDPQFLISFYEKMQSDKGSIPDRFSAQQFSDYHSELNMSSLELGDSALYFCASNTRRESTNEQFFGPGTRLTVL.

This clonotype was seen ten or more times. CDR3 DNA sequence: TGTGCCAGCAGTCTGGGCGGGACAGGGGGCAATGAGCAGTTCTTC. This translates into CASSLGGTGGNEQFF. This chain joins TRBV28 and TRBJ2-1, with 11 bases that match TRBD1. The CDR3 runs 15 residues. V lost 5 bases to trimming and J lost 6 bases; unmatched junction nucleotides: 6. Per the germline V gene, CDR1 is MDHEN and CDR2 is SYDVKM.

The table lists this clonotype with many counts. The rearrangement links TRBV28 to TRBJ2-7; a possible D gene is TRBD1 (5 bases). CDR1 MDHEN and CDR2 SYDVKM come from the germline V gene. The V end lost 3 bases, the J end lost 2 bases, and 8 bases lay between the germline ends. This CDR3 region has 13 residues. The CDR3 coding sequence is TGTGCCAGCAGTTTTCAGGGAACCTACGAGCAGTACTTC. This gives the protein CASSFQGTYEQYF.

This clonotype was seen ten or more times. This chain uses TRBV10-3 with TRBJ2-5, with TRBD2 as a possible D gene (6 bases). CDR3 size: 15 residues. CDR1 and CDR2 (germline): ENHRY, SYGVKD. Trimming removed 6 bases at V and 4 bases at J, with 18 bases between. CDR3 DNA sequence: TGTGCCATCAGACCGACGGGACTTGAGGGAGAGACCCAGTACTTC. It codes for CAIRPTGLEGETQYF.

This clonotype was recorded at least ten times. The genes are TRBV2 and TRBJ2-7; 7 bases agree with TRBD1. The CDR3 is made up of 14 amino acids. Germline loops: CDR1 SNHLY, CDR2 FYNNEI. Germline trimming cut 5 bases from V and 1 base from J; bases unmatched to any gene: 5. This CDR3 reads CASSSGTESYEQYF. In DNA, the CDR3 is TGTGCCAGCAGTTCCGGGACAGAGTCCTACGAGCAGTACTTC.

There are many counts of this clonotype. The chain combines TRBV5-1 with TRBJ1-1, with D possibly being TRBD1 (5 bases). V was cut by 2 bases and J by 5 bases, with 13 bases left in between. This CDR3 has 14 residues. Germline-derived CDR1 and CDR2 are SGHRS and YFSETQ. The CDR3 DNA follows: TGCGCCAGCAGCTTAAACTCAGGGCGGACTGAAGCTTTCTTT. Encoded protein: CASSLNSGRTEAFF.

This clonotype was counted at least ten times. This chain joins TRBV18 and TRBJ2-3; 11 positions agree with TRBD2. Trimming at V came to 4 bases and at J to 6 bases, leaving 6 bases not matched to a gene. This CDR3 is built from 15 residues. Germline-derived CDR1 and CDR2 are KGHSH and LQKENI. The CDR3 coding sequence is TGTGCCAGCTCACTAACTAGCGGGAGCTTCGATACGCAGTATTTT. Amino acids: CASSLTSGSFDTQYF.

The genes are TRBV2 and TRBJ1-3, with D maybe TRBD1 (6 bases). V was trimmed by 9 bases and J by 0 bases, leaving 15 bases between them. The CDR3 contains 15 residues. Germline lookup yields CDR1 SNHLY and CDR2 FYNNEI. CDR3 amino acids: CASQQGVGSGNTIYF. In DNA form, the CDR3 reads TGTGCCAGTCAACAGGGAGTGGGCTCTGGAAACACCATATATTTT.